Presented here are 7 T cell receptor beta chains from one specimen sequenced in a study of shared clonotypes between healthy human individuals. The assay was immunoSEQ multiplex PCR, and TCRdb's table has in-frame clones only and misses some. The table records about a million clones, about 76% of them present only once. Source material: memory CD4+ T cells sorted from blood. Sample subset: CD45RA-negative fraction. These TCRs come from a man aged 18 to 29 in good health.

V gene TRBV5-1 combines with J gene TRBJ1-6, with 7 bases that match TRBD1. The junction had 6 bases not matched to a gene; V was cut back by 7 bases and J by 5 bases. The CDR3 is made up of 14 amino acids. The germline gives CDR1 SGHRS, CDR2 YFSETQ. The CDR3: CASGSGGDNSPLHF. The CDR3 nucleotides are TGCGCCAGCGGATCAGGGGGGGATAATTCACCCCTCCACTTT.

V is TRBV6-5 and J is TRBJ1-1; 10 bases line up with TRBD1. The V and J ends lost 8 bases and 9 bases, in that order; junction bases with no gene match: 9. The CDR3 loop spans 13 amino acids. Germline CDR1 MNHEY, CDR2 SVGAGI. CDR3 amino acids: CASGNRDRGKAFF. The CDR3 nucleotides read TGTGCCAGCGGGAACCGGGACAGGGGTAAAGCTTTCTTT.

This clone occurred once. CDR3 bases: TGTGCCAGCAGTGAATTGAGGTCGAGCGGATTCCAAGAGACCCAGTACTTC. Translation gives CASSELRSSGFQETQYF. V gene TRBV6-1 combines with J gene TRBJ2-5; TRBD2 might be the D (5 bases). This CDR3 has 17 amino acids. Germline V lookup: CDR1 MNHNS, CDR2 SASEGT. Trimming cost V 2 bases and J 1 base, with 17 bases left between them.

On this clone itself: This may be a read error: a much more frequent sequence differs by one nucleotide. This CDR3 is also generated by other DNA sequences in the sample. V gene TRBV19 combines with J gene TRBJ2-7; the D gene could be TRBD1 or TRBD2 (5 bases each). Germline-derived CDR1 and CDR2 are LNHDA and SQIVND (reference sequence). There are 14 residues in the CDR3. V was trimmed by 3 bases and J by 0 bases, leaving 9 bases between them. Here the CDR3 DNA reads TGTGCCAGTAGTATCCGGGACGGCTCCTACGAGCAGTACTTC. This translates into CASSIRDGSYEQYF.

In DNA form, the CDR3 reads TGCGCCAGCAGCCATATAGATAGACAGATCTCCTACAATGAGCAGTTCTTC. It encodes CASSHIDRQISYNEQFF. J is TRBJ2-1 and V is TRBV4-1; maybe TRBD1 (5 bases). The germline gives CDR1 MGHRA, CDR2 YSYEKL. The CDR3 sequence is 17 residues long. Trimming removed 3 bases at V and 0 bases at J, with 15 bases between.

The V and J genes are TRBV7-8 and TRBJ2-5; the D gene is possibly TRBD2 (6 bases). The germline CDR1 and CDR2 sequences are SGHVS and FQNEAQ. The CDR3 spans 12 residues. Trimming stripped 11 bases from V and 1 base from J, with 11 bases between. CDR3 sequence: CASGTAQETQYF. The DNA of the CDR3 is TGTGCCTCCGGGACTGCCCAAGAGACCCAGTACTTC. The whole variable domain, remainder taken from reference TRBV7-8 and TRBJ2-5, is GAGVSQSPRYKVAKRGQDVALRCDPISGHVSLFWYQQALGQGPEFLTYFQNEAQLDKSGLPSDRFFAERPEGSVSTLKIQRTQQEDSAVYLCASGTAQETQYFGPGTRLLVL.

This clone has just one count. The sample carries other DNA sequences with the same CDR3. The V gene is TRBV5-4, the J gene TRBJ2-1; D may be TRBD2 (5 bases). V was pared by 0 bases and J by 6 bases, with 7 bases between. Looked up from germline, CDR1 is SGHNT and CDR2 is YYREEE (reference sequence). The CDR3 totals 13 residues. CDR3 in amino acids: CASSLVEGNEQFF. The CDR3 DNA reads TGTGCCAGCAGCTTGGTTGAGGGCAATGAGCAGTTCTTC.